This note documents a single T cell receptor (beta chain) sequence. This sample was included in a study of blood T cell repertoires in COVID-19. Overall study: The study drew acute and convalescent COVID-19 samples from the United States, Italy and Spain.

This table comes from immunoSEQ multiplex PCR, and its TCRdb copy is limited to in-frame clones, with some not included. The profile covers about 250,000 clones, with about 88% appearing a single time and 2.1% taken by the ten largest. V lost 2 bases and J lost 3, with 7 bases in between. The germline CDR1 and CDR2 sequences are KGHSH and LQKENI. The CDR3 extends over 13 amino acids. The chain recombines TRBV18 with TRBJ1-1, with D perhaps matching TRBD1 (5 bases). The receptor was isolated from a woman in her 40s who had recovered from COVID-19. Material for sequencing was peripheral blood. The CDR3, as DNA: TGTGCCAGCTCACCAGCAGGGCACACTGAAGCTTTCTTT. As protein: CASSPAGHTEAFF.